This T cell receptor beta chain was observed in a study of OX40 agonist ivuxolimab in advanced cancers. The overall study: Patients in the trial were receiving intravenous ivuxolimab every 2 weeks, at doses of 0.01 to 10 mg/kg.

If patients had autoimmune disease history or systemic immunosuppression, they were excluded. Profiling relied on immunoSEQ multiplex PCR, and the TCRdb table lists in-frame clones only, not all of them. Of more than 45,000 clones in the sample, about 87% were seen once. The CDR3 has 15 amino acids. V gave up 4 bases and J gave up 1 base, with 13 bases separating them. Per the germline V gene, CDR1 is SGHTA and CDR2 is FQGNSA. V and J are TRBV7-2 and TRBJ1-1, with a possible D match to TRBD1 (5 bases). The sequence was collected from an adult with an advanced solid tumor such as melanoma, head and neck, liver or kidney cancer. The source material was CD4+ or CD8+ T cells sorted from blood, sampled in a trial of the OX40 agonist ivuxolimab. The CDR3 region has the DNA TGTGCCAGCAGCTACCCCCCGGGGCGGAACACTGAAGCTTTCTTT. Residues: CASSYPPGRNTEAFF.